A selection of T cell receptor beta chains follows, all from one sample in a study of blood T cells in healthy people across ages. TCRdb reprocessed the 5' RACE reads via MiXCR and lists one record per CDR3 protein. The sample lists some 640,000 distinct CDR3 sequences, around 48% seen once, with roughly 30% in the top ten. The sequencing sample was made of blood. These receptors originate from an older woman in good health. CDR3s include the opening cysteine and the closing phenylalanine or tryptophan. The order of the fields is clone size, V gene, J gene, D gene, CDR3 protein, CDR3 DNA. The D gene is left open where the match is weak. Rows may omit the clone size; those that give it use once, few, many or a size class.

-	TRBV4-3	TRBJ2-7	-	CASSQEYSPAYEQYF	TGCGCCAGCAGCCAAGAATACTCACCTGCCTACGAGCAGTACTTC
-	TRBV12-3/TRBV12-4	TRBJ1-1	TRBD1	CASSLDSTGRKTEAFF	TGTGCCAGCAGTTTAGACTCGACAGGGAGAAAAACTGAAGCTTTCTTT
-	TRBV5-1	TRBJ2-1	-	CASSLDPGNEQFF	TGCGCCAGCAGCTTGGATCCAGGGAATGAGCAGTTCTTC
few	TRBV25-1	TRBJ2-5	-	CASSDWLGSQETQYF	TGTGCCAGCAGTGACTGGTTGGGCAGTCAAGAGACCCAGTACTTC
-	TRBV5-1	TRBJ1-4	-	CASSLDPSGEKLFF	TGCGCCAGCAGCTTGGATCCGTCTGGGGAAAAACTGTTTTTT
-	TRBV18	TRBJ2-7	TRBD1	CASSPSGQGFYEQYF	TGTGCCAGCTCACCCTCCGGACAGGGCTTCTACGAGCAGTACTTC
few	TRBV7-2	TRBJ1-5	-	CASSQPNQPQHF	TGTGCCAGCAGCCAGCCAAATCAGCCCCAGCATTTT
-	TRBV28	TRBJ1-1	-	CASILDRGTEAFF	TGTGCCAGCATTCTAGATCGGGGCACTGAAGCTTTCTTT
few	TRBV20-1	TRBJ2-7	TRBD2	CSASYHASGKPYEQYF	TGCAGTGCTAGTTATCATGCTAGCGGGAAGCCCTACGAGCAGTACTTC
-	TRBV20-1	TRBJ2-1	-	CSARPLGTLTYNEQFF	TGCAGTGCTAGACCACTTGGGACACTCACCTACAATGAGCAGTTCTTC
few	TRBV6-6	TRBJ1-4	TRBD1	CASRTQGASNEKLFF	TGTGCCAGCAGAACACAGGGGGCTTCTAATGAAAAACTGTTTTTT
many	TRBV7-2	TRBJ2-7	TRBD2	CASSFGLAGALYEQYF	TGTGCCAGCAGCTTCGGGCTAGCGGGAGCCCTCTACGAGCAGTACTTC
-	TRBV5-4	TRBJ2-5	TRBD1	CASSAGQGQKTQYF	TGTGCCAGCAGCGCTGGACAGGGGCAAAAGACCCAGTACTTC
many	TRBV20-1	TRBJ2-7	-	CSARELAQGYEQYF	TGCAGTGCTAGAGAACTCGCCCAGGGGTACGAGCAGTACTTC
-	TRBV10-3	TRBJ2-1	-	CAISESGYNEQFF	TGTGCCATCAGTGAGTCCGGGTACAATGAGCAGTTCTTC
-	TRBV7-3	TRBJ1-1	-	CASSGRGDRAFF	TGTGCCAGCAGCGGTAGAGGTGACCGAGCTTTCTTT
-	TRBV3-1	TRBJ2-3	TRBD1	CASSQVGQGVTDTQYF	TGTGCCAGCAGCCAAGTCGGACAGGGTGTAACAGATACGCAGTATTTT
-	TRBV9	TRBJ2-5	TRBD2	CASSVAGGLEETQYF	TGTGCCAGCAGCGTAGCGGGAGGGCTCGAAGAGACCCAGTACTTC
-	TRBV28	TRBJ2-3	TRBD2	CASSSHGGGETDTQYF	TGTGCCAGCAGTTCCCATGGGGGAGGGGAGACAGATACGCAGTATTTT